The clone carrying this TCR beta chain came up many times. What it recognizes is unknown. The data were obtained in a study of T-cell reconstitution after alpha-beta-depleted transplantation in children. Study-level findings and limits: When one year had passed after transplant, most T-cell counts and diversity came from newly produced T cells. It was reported that alpha-beta T cells came from several hundred expanded graft clones (about two months after transplant). In some patients, recipient T cells and intrathymic progenitors surviving conditioning explained high day-60 diversity.

As it was prepared, the TCRbeta library received unique molecular identifiers. TCRdb ran MiXCR on the PCR reads and lists one entry per CDR3 protein. Of some 200,000 distinct CDR3 sequences listed, around 7% are singletons. In germline, CDR1 is KGHDR, CDR2 SFDVKD. There are 13 residues in the CDR3. V was pared by 3 bases and J by 0 bases, with 5 bases between. The V call is TRBV24-1, the J call TRBJ2-7; no definite D call. The sample consisted of PBMCs, taken before TCRalphabeta/CD19-depleted stem cell transplant. The receptor was derived from a boy aged 2-9 years with acute lymphoblastic leukemia, due to receive a stem cell transplant. In nucleotides, the CDR3 is TGTGCCACCAGTGATCGAAGCTCCTACGAGCAGTACTTC. It encodes CATSDRSSYEQYF.